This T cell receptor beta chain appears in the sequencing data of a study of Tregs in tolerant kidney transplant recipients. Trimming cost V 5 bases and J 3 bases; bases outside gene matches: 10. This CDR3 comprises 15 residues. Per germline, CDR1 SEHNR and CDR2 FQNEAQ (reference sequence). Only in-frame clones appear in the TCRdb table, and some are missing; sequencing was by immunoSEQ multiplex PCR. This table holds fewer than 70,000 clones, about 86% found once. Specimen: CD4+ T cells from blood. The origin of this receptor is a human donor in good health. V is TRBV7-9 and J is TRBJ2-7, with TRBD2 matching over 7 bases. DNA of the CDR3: TGTGCCAGCAGCCCCTCCGGGACTAACCTCTACGAGCAGTACTTC. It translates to CASSPSGTNLYEQYF. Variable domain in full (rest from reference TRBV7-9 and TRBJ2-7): DTGVSQNPRHKITKRGQNVTFRCDPISEHNRLYWYRQTLGQGPEFLTYFQNEAQLEKSRLLSDRFSAERPKGSFSTLEIQRTEQGDSAMYLCASSPSGTNLYEQYFGPGTRLTVT.